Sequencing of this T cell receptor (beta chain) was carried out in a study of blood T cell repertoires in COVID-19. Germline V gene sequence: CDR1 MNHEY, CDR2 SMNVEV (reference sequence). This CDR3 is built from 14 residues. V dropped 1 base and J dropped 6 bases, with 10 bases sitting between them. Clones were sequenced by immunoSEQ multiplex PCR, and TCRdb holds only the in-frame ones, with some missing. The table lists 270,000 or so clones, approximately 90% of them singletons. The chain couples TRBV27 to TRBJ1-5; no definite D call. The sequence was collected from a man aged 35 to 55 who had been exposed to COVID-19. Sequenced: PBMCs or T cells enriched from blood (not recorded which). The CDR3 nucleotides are TGTGCCAGCAGTTTATATCAGGCGGGTCAGCCCCAGCATTTT. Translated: CASSLYQAGQPQHF.